The clone carrying this T cell receptor beta chain was seen a few times. Germline CDR1 reads MNHEY; CDR2 reads SMNVEV (reference sequence). This CDR3 has 15 residues. With V trimmed by 6 bases and J by 8 bases, 13 bases remained unmatched. MiXCR, applied by TCRdb to the RT-PCR reads, yields one record per CDR3 protein. Here the sample spans around 240,000 distinct CDR3 sequences, roughly 13% being singletons. The sample belongs to a study of patients and donors after allogeneic stem cell transplantation. The receptor was isolated from a human donor who was either an allogeneic HSCT recipient or a stem cell or donor lymphocyte infusion donor (not recorded which). It is not recorded whose cells these are; they may come from a transplant donor. The sequencing input was blood, either unsorted or a sorted T cell fraction (not recorded which). The chain carries TRBV27 and TRBJ1-5; 7 positions match TRBD1. The CDR3 region is CASSRTTGLGEPQHF. In nucleotides, the CDR3 is TGTGCCAGCAGCAGGACGACAGGGCTCGGGGAGCCCCAGCATTTT.